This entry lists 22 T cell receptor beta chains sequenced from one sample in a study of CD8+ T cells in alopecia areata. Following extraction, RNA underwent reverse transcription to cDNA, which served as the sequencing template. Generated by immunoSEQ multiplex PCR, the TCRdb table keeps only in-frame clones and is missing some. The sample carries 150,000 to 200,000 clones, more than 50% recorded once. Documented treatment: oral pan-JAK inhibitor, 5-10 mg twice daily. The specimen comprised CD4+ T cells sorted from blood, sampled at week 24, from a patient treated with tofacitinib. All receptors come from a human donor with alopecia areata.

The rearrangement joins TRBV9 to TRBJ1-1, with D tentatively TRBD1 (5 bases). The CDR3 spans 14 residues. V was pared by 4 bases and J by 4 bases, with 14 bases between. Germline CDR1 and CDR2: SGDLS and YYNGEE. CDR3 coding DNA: TGTGCCAGCAGCCCCCAGCTGAGGGGCACTGAAGCTTTCTTT. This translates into CASSPQLRGTEAFF.

The CDR3 sequence: CASSEPRLAYEQYF. The DNA for the CDR3 is TGCGCCAGCAGTGAGCCCCGTTTGGCGTACGAGCAGTACTTC. J is TRBJ2-7 and V is TRBV10-2; D gene unclear. Germline loops: CDR1 WSHSY, CDR2 SAAADI. The CDR3 spans 14 residues. Trimming stripped 2 bases from V and 4 bases from J, with 12 bases between.

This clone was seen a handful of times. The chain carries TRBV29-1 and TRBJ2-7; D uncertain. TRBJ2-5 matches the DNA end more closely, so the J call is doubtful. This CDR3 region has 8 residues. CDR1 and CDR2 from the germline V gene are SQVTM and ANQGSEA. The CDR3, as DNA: TGCAGCGGATGGACCCAGTACTTC. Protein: CSGWTQYF.

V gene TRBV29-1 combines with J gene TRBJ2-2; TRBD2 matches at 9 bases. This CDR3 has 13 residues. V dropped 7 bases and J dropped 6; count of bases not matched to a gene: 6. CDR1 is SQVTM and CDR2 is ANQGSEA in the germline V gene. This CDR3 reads CSARGGVAGELFF. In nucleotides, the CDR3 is TGCAGCGCGCGGGGGGGCGTTGCCGGGGAGCTGTTTTTT.

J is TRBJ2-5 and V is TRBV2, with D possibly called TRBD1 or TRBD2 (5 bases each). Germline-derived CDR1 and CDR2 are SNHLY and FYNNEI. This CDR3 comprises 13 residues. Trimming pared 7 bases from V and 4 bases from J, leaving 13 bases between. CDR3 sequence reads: CASNRGSPETQYF. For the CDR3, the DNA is TGTGCCAGCAATCGGGGCTCCCCAGAGACCCAGTACTTC.

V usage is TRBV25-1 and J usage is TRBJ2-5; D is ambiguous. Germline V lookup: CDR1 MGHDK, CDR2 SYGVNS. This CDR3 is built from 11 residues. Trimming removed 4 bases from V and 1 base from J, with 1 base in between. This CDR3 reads CASSAQETQYF. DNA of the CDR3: TGTGCCAGCAGTGCCCAAGAGACCCAGTACTTC.

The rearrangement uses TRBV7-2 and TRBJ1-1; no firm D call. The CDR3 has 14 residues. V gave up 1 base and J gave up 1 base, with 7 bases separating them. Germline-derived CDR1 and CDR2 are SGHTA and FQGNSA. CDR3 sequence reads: CASSLGTPNTEAFF. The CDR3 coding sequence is TGTGCCAGCAGCTTAGGCACCCCGAACACTGAAGCTTTCTTT. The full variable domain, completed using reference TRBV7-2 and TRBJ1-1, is GAGVSQSPSNKVTEKGKDVELRCDPISGHTALYWYRQSLGQGLEFLIYFQGNSAPDKSGLPSDRFSAERTGGSVSTLTIQRTQQEDSAVYLCASSLGTPNTEAFFGQGTRLTVV.

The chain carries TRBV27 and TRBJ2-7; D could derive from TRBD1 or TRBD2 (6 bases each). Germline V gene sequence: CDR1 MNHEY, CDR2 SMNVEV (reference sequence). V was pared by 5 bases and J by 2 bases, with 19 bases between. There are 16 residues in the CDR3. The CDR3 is CASSERGLKGTYEQYF. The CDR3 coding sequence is TGTGCCAGCAGTGAACGGGGGCTGAAAGGGACCTACGAGCAGTACTTC.

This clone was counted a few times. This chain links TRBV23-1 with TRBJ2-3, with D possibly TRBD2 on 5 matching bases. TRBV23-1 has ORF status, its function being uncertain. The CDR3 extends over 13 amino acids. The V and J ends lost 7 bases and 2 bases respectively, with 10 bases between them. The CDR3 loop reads CASMTGNTDTQYF. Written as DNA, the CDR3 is TGCGCCAGCATGACGGGGAACACAGATACGCAGTATTTT.

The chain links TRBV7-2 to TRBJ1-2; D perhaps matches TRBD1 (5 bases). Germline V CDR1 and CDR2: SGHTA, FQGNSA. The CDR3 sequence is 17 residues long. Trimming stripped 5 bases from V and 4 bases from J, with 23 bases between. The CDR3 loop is CASSPPVREVFSYGYTF. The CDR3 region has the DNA TGTGCCAGCAGCCCCCCCGTCAGGGAGGTATTTAGCTATGGCTACACCTTC.

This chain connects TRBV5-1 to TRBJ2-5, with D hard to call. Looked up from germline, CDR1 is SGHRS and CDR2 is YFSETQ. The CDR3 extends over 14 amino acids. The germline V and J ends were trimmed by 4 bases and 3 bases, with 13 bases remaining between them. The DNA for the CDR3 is TGCGCCAGCAGCGTGGACCGCCGGGAAGAGACCCAGTACTTC. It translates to CASSVDRREETQYF.

Written as DNA, the CDR3 is TGTGCCAGCAGCGTAGGGGTCAGTAGCAATCAGCCCCAGCATTTT. Its protein product is CASSVGVSSNQPQHF. V is TRBV9 and J is TRBJ1-5; D ambiguous. Deletions cut 0 bases from V and 0 bases from J, with 7 bases between. The CDR3 consists of 15 residues. The germline V gene encodes CDR1 SGDLS and CDR2 YYNGEE. Looking up the rest from reference TRBV9 and TRBJ1-5 gives the full variable domain: DSGVTQTPKHLITATGQRVTLRCSPRSGDLSVYWYQQSLDQGLQFLIQYYNGEERAKGNILERFSAQQFPDLHSELNLSSLELGDSALYFCASSVGVSSNQPQHFGDGTRLSIL.

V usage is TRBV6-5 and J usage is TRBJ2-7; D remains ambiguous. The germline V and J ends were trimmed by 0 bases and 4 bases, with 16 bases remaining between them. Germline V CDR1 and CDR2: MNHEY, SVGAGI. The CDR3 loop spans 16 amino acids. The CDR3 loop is CASSYSSKPVVYEQYF. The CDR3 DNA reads TGTGCCAGCAGTTACTCTAGTAAGCCAGTGGTATACGAGCAGTACTTC.

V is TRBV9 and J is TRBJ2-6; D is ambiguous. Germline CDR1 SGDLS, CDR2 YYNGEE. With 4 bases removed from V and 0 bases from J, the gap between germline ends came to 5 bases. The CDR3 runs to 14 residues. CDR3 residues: CASSTYSGANVLTF. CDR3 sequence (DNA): TGTGCCAGCAGCACATACTCTGGGGCCAACGTCCTGACTTTC.

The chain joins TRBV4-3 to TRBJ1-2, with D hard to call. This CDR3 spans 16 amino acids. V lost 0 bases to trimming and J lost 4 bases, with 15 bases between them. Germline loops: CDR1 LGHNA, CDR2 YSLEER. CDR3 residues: CASSQESRGIGYGYTF. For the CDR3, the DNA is TGCGCCAGCAGCCAAGAAAGCAGAGGGATCGGCTATGGCTACACCTTC.

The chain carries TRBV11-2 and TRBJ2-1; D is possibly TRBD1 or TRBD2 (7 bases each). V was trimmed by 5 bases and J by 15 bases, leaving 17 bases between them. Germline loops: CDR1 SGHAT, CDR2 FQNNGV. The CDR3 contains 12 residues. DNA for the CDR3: TGTGCCAGCAGCCCCTGGGAGGGGGCGGGGTTCTTC. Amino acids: CASSPWEGAGFF.

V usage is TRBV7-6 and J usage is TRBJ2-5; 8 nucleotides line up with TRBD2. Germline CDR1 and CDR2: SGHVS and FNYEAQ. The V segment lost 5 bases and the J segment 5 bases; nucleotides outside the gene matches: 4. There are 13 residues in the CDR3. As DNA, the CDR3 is TGTGCCAGCAGCGGACTAGCAGGCGAGACCCAGTACTTC. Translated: CASSGLAGETQYF.

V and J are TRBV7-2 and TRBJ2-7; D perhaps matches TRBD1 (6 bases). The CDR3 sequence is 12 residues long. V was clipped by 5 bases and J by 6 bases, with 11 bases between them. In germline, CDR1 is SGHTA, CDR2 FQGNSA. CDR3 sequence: CASSRDRFEQYF. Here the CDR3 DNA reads TGTGCCAGCAGCCGTGACAGGTTCGAGCAGTACTTC.

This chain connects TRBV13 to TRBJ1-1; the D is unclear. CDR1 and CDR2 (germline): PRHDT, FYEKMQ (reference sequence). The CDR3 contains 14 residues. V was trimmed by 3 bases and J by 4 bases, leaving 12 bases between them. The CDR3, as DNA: TGTGCCAGCAGCTTCTATATAGGGATCACTGAAGCTTTCTTT. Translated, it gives CASSFYIGITEAFF.

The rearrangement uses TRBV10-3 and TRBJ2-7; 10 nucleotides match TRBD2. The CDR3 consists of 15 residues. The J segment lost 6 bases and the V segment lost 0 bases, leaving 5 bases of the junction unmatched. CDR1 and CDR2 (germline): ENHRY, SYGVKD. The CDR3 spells CAISESGLAGAEQYF. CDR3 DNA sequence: TGTGCCATCAGTGAGTCGGGGCTAGCGGGGGCCGAGCAGTACTTC.

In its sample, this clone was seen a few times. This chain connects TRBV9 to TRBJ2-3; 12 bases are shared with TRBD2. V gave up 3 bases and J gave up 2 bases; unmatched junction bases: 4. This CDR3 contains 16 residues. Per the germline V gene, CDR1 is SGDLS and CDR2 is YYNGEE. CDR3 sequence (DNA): TGTGCCAGCAGCGGTACTAGCGGGGGGATCACAGATACGCAGTATTTT. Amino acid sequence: CASSGTSGGITDTQYF.

The CDR3 nucleotides are TGTGCCAGCAGTGCGCAGGGGATAAGTCAGCCCCAGCATTTT. This codes for CASSAQGISQPQHF. V and J are TRBV2 and TRBJ1-5; D is perhaps TRBD1 (6 bases). This CDR3 region has 14 residues. Germline CDR1 and CDR2: SNHLY and FYNNEI. The ends were cut back, 4 bases at V and 6 bases at J, with 13 bases in the middle.